Each of the 15 T cell receptor beta chains below was sequenced from the same sample in a study of Graves' ophthalmopathy and Graves' hyperthyroidism. The study amplified TCR beta CDR3 regions using RNA transcripts. RT-PCR with HTBI primers came first, then second-round multiplex PCR. TCRdb reanalysed the multiplex PCR reads using MiXCR and keeps one entry per CDR3 protein. The sample contains 740,000 or so distinct CDR3 sequences, roughly two fifths of which appear only once. Sequenced sample: peripheral blood. These receptors all come from an adult man with Graves' ophthalmopathy.

V usage is TRBV29-1 and J usage is TRBJ1-2; 7 nucleotides match TRBD1. The CDR3 is 16 amino acids. The junction had 17 bases not matched to a gene; V was cut back by 6 bases and J by 4 bases. The germline V gene encodes CDR1 SQVTM and CDR2 ANQGSEA. CDR3 DNA: TGCAGCGTCGATGACACGGGGGACAGCCCATCCTATGGCTACACCTTC. It specifies CSVDDTGDSPSYGYTF.

The genes are TRBV7-9 and TRBJ1-4; D gene ambiguous. Germline loops: CDR1 SEHNR, CDR2 FQNEAQ (reference sequence). The CDR3 consists of 15 residues. Trimming left V 4 bases short and J 7 bases short, with 16 bases between. The CDR3 DNA reads TGTGCCAGCAGCTACTCGACGGCCCCGGGTGAAAAACTGTTTTTT. Translating gives CASSYSTAPGEKLFF. Looking up the rest from reference TRBV7-9 and TRBJ1-4 gives the full variable domain: DTGVSQNPRHKITKRGQNVTFRCDPISEHNRLYWYRQTLGQGPEFLTYFQNEAQLEKSRLLSDRFSAERPKGSFSTLEIQRTEQGDSAMYLCASSYSTAPGEKLFFGSGTQLSVL.

The gene calls are TRBV25-1 and TRBJ1-2; TRBD1 matches at 10 bases. The CDR3 has 15 amino acids. In germline, CDR1 is MGHDK, CDR2 SYGVNS. Trimming took 5 bases from V and 7 from J; bases not matched to a gene: 10. The CDR3 bases are TGTGCCAGCAGTTCACCGGGACAGGGGAAAAGTGGCTACACCTTC. Translation gives CASSSPGQGKSGYTF.

About this clonotype: A much larger clone lies a single base off, so this may be a read error. V gene TRBV20-1 combines with J gene TRBJ1-6; D ambiguous. Trimming cost V 4 bases and J 7 bases, with 11 bases left between them. The CDR3 extends over 13 amino acids. Looked up from germline, CDR1 is DFQATT and CDR2 is SNEGSKA (reference sequence). CDR3 sequence reads: CSATGLTNSPLHF. DNA of the CDR3: TGCAGTGCTACCGGGCTAACCAATTCACCCCTCCACTTT.

The gene calls are TRBV19 and TRBJ2-2; D unresolved. The CDR3 runs 13 residues. V lost 7 bases and J lost 1, with 7 bases in between. Germline CDR1 reads LNHDA; CDR2 reads SQIVND (reference sequence). Here the CDR3 DNA reads TGTGCCAGTACCCGATGGAACACCGGGGAGCTGTTTTTT. It yields the protein CASTRWNTGELFF.

This clonotype was picked up a small number of times. The V gene is TRBV10-3, the J gene TRBJ1-6; no firm D call. With 10 bases removed from V and 7 bases from J, the gap between germline ends came to 14 bases. This CDR3 is built from 13 residues. The germline V gene encodes CDR1 ENHRY and CDR2 SYGVKD. The DNA for the CDR3 is TGTGCCAGCACTCAGCAAATCAATTCACCCCTCCACTTT. The encoded protein is CASTQQINSPLHF.

This clonotype showed up many times. V and J are TRBV5-1 and TRBJ2-6, with TRBD2 as a possible D gene (5 bases). Germline CDR1 SGHRS, CDR2 YFSETQ. The CDR3 is made up of 16 amino acids. Trimming removed 4 bases from V and 4 bases from J, with 15 bases in between. For the CDR3, the DNA is TGCGCCAGCAGCGCACTTCGGGGTTCCGGGGCCAACGTCCTGACTTTC. Protein: CASSALRGSGANVLTF.

This clonotype was seen only a few times. At one end, the junction sequence differs from germline, possibly due to a read error. This chain joins TRBV10-3 and TRBJ2-2; weak D call: TRBD2 (6 bases). In germline, CDR1 is ENHRY, CDR2 SYGVKD. CDR3 length: 16 residues. The CDR3 bases are TGTGCCAGCAGTTACTCGGGTGCGGGGAGCACCGGGGAGCTGTTTTTT. This gives the protein CASSYSGAGSTGELFF.

This clonotype was counted between two and nine times. V gene TRBV11-2 combines with J gene TRBJ1-1, with a possible D match to TRBD1 (6 bases). The CDR3 length is 13 residues. The ends were cut back, 6 bases at V and 0 bases at J, with 8 bases in the middle. CDR1 SGHAT and CDR2 FQNNGV come from the germline V gene. This chain's CDR3 is CASRWGLNTEAFF. As DNA, the CDR3 is TGTGCCAGCAGGTGGGGGCTGAACACTGAAGCTTTCTTT. Combining the CDR3 with reference TRBV11-2 and TRBJ1-1 gives the whole variable domain EAGVAQSPRYKIIEKRQSVAFWCNPISGHATLYWYQQILGQGPKLLIQFQNNGVVDDSQLPKDRFSAERLKGVDSTLKIQPAKLEDSAVYLCASRWGLNTEAFFGQGTRLTVV.

A single count supports this clonotype. This chain joins TRBV25-1 and TRBJ1-3, with D unclear. This CDR3 has 14 residues. Germline values: CDR1 MGHDK, CDR2 SYGVNS. V lost 5 bases, J lost 2 bases, and 10 bases lay in between. For the CDR3, the DNA is TGTGCCAGCAGTCCTTCTTGGACTGGAAACACCATATATTTT. The encoded protein is CASSPSWTGNTIYF.

This clonotype was picked up a small number of times. This sequence joins TRBV14 and TRBJ2-5; possibly TRBD1 for D (6 bases). CDR3 length: 15 residues. Trimming removed 3 bases at V and 1 base at J, with 12 bases between. Germline assignment: CDR1 SGHDN and CDR2 FVKESK. The CDR3 protein is CASSHSWTVQETQYF. CDR3 nucleotides: TGTGCCAGCAGCCACAGTTGGACAGTCCAAGAGACCCAGTACTTC.

V gene TRBV5-1 combines with J gene TRBJ2-6; the D is unclear. Trimming pared 10 bases from V and 2 bases from J, leaving 22 bases between. Germline V lookup: CDR1 SGHRS, CDR2 YFSETQ. The CDR3 has 17 amino acids. The CDR3 DNA follows: TGCGCCTGCACGCTGTCAGGAATTTCGGCTGGGGCCAACGTCCTGACTTTC. This encodes CACTLSGISAGANVLTF.

This clonotype has more than one count but fewer than ten. The chain uses TRBV25-1 and TRBJ2-7; weak D call: TRBD2 (5 bases). Deletions cut 3 bases from V and 5 bases from J, with 11 bases between. The CDR3 extends over 13 amino acids. From germline, CDR1 is MGHDK and CDR2 SYGVNS. CDR3 DNA sequence: TGTGCCAGCAGTGATAGTGCCGGGGACGAGCAGTACTTC. Its protein is CASSDSAGDEQYF.

This CDR3 is CSARGDYCEQYF. The CDR3 coding sequence is TGCAGTGCTAGGGGTGACTACTGCGAGCAGTACTTC. The chain recombines TRBV20-1 with TRBJ2-7; D is possibly TRBD2 (5 bases). Trimming stripped 3 bases from V and 6 bases from J, with 12 bases between. The V gene's germline CDR1 is DFQATT and CDR2 SNEGSKA (reference sequence). The CDR3 is 12 residues long.

This clonotype was detected only once. V is TRBV7-2 and J is TRBJ2-2; 13 positions match TRBD2. Germline V CDR1 and CDR2: SGHTA, FQGNSA. The CDR3 length is 22 residues. Unmatched junction bases numbered 23, after V lost 5 bases and J lost 5 bases. As DNA, the CDR3 is TGTGCCAGCAGCCCCCCGGTCTCAGGTGTATGGACTAGCGGGAGAAGGACCGGGGAGCTGTTTTTT. It translates to CASSPPVSGVWTSGRRTGELFF.